This T cell receptor (beta chain) was captured in a study of cytomegalovirus exposure and HLA in healthy donors (dated by TCRdb to about 2017). Concerning the study at large: In an earlier analysis of 587 of the donors, about 260 Gb of sequence data and 117 million unique TCR beta sequences from 180 million or so T cells were reported. To study patterns of TCR occurrence, a later analysis re-analyzed previously published TCR beta repertoires from 550 to 800 donors and added high-resolution HLA genotyping. Alongside the repertoire data, information on donor age, sex, ethnicity and CMV serostatus was compiled. An early release that covered some 630 HLA-typed donors contained 250 to 350 gigabases of sequencing data and tens of millions of unique TCR sequences. Class I and class II HLA loci were covered by the typing at four-digit resolution. A separate validation cohort of approximately 130 different subjects was used in addition to the roughly 620-subject first cohort. The study was designed to test whether signatures of past pathogen exposure could be identified by cataloging public T cell receptors. Among some 400 genotyped donors of the cohort, an average of 235,054 unique TCR beta nucleotide sequences were sequenced per donor, around 20% of them non-productive. The study profiled the T cell repertoires of 500 to 800 subjects by immunosequencing and related them to cytomegalovirus serostatus. Rather than drawing on any new phenotypic data, the later analysis identified candidate immune exposures from TCR beta sequences and the way those sequences occurred across donors. All discovery cohort repertoires had been generated on a single sequencing platform. About five DR-DQ haplotypes were treated as single units for association and clustering because of strong linkage in the cohort. Of the 300 to 500 genotyped donors, roughly 80% were placed in the genetic ancestry cluster associated with self-reported Caucasian donors. The number of typed donors differed by locus: about 620-640 for A, B, C, DRB1 and DQB1; some 500 for DQA1; 606 for DPA1; and 450 to 480 for DPB1. In a later genetic analysis, genome-wide SNP genotypes for about three fifths of the roughly 670 donors were used, and that subset was treated as a discovery cohort. To predict cytomegalovirus infection status, the study combined high-throughput TCR immunosequencing, statistical association of individual TCRs with disease status, and machine learning. To decide whether each TCR beta V gene segment behaved as functional or pseudogenic, an earlier analysis of approximately 590 of the donors relied on high-throughput TCR beta sequencing. The paper as a whole reports these results and caveats: Compared with equally common non-associated chains, HLA-associated TCR beta chains in a later analysis were more clonally expanded and had lower generation probabilities. For the cohort, immune exposure information was limited to CMV serostatus. While some public TCRs were present in many individuals, most TCR sequences turned up only very rarely across donors. Linkage disequilibrium might explain the correlated functional status among segregating V segments, but an unknown experimental factor could not be ruled out. Several of the top co-occurrence clusters appeared to be linked to parvovirus B19, influenza, CMV and Epstein-Barr virus, according to a later analysis. According to a later analysis, TCR association rates differed among HLA loci, with DRB1 alleles showing the most associated TCRs and HLA-C alleles showing the fewest. A total of around 150 TCR beta chains were listed by the study as associated with cytomegalovirus. The classifier was reported to diagnose cytomegalovirus status with high specificity and sensitivity in both the original cohort and the validation cohort. In an earlier analysis of some 550 of the donors, most TCR beta V segments were observed in productive rearrangements about 87% or about 30% of the time, broadly matching IMGT annotations. A further reported finding was that TCR beta sequences accurately predicted the HLA-A and HLA-B alleles for most subjects in the first cohort. A later genetic analysis associated a missense DCLRE1C variant with V-gene and J-gene trimming of TCR beta chains, and an independent cohort replicated the association. Because counts were too low, more than 15 rarely observed V segments, including chromosome 9 orphons, were left out of the earlier analysis of some 640 of the donors. A group of highly shared sequence variants was considered likely to be a technical artifact of the sequencing pipeline. In vitro tests confirmed that a few of the cytomegalovirus-associated TCR beta chains recognize cytomegalovirus antigens. Most CMV-associated TCR beta chains appeared to be HLA-restricted in a later analysis, and the HLA associations seemed to be driven largely by CMV exposure. According to the authors, the approach could potentially be generalized to other disease states and immunological phenotypes. Presence/absence analyses assumed roughly uniform sequencing depth across donors, an assumption that may not hold. Because some donors lacked HLA typing at each locus, the association tests relied only on the typed subset. A later genetic analysis reported fewer N-insertions in productive TCRs among donors in an Asian-associated ancestry cluster than the roughly 700-donor mean. Strong co-occurrence of HLA alleles, especially DR and DQ, made assigning TCR associations to individual alleles difficult. In a later analysis, some 18,000 TCR beta sequences were associated with specific HLA alleles at a false discovery rate of 0.05. This cohort had only TCR beta chains sequenced, and the lack of alpha or paired-chain data limited which features could be detected.

On this clone: Its antigen target is currently unknown. Base qualities are not at hand, and no much larger clone is one base apart.

In total, 500 to 700 healthy bone marrow donors made up the cohort. At the time of sampling, all cohort members were nominally healthy, though unrecorded immune exposures were likely present. The donor tested CMV seropositive, placing the donor among the roughly 270 seropositive members of the cohort. A peripheral blood sample was collected from each donor, and TCR beta sequencing was performed on peripheral blood mononuclear cells. The Qiagen DNeasy Blood Extraction Kit was used to extract genomic DNA from the blood cell samples. Receptors were amplified or captured by the immunoSEQ multiplex PCR assay. A mixture of 60 forward primers for TCR Vbeta segments and 13 reverse primers for TCR Jbeta segments was used in the multiplex PCR. Amplification of the CDR3 region of rearranged TCR beta genes was performed with a multiplex PCR assay on genomic DNA. On the Illumina HiSeq System, the amplified TCR beta libraries were sequenced as 87-base-pair reads. Per the source publication's procedure: In a later analysis, approximately 74 million unique TCR beta chains were counted across the approximately 620 repertoires, and around 10 million of these chains were shared by at least two donors. Raw reads were error-corrected and collapsed into unique sequences with a nearest-neighbor algorithm that merged closely related sequences to remove PCR and sequencing errors. CDR3 sequences were aligned to IMGT reference sequences to assign V, D and J gene segments. For a sequence to be retained, a match of at least six nucleotides was required to both a V gene segment and a J gene segment. A rearrangement counted as productive if the CDR3 had no stop codons and remained in frame with V and J, and every other rearrangement counted as non-productive. Following IMGT convention, CDR3 was defined as the stretch from the second conserved V-encoded cysteine up to the conserved J-encoded phenylalanine. In an earlier analysis of around 640 of the donors, sequences lacking an unambiguous match to a single V gene segment were excluded. An earlier analysis of around 600 of the donors classified V segments as functional when productive rearrangements were above 56.7% and as segregating when the standard deviation between donors was above 5%. A statistical classification framework was built for diagnosing cytomegalovirus status from the catalog of TCR beta chain sequences. In a later analysis, V and J genes were assigned by comparing TCR nucleotide sequences against IMGT/GENE-DB human TR gene sequences. The TCRdist pipeline was used in a later analysis to assign CDR3 sequences and most-parsimonious VDJ recombination scenarios. In a later analysis, every TCR beta chain was defined by the combination of its CDR3 amino acid sequence and its V-gene family, and reads without a unique V-gene family were dropped. As a way to deal with suspected cross-contamination and a sequencing artifact, a later analysis dropped nearly 600 nucleotide sequences that were highly shared and had low generation probability. In a later analysis, a clonal expansion index was calculated for each public chain from normalized within-repertoire ranks of inferred template counts. In a later analysis, generation probabilities were computed using a VDJ recombination model fitted to out-of-frame rearrangements, and the results were checked against IGoR. A later analysis scored TCR-TCR, TCR-HLA and TCR-CMV co-occurrence with hypergeometric tests, applying a repertoire-size bias correction to TCR pairs. False discovery rates were estimated in a later analysis by permuting HLA or CMV assignments 20 times. A later analysis grouped co-occurring TCRs with DBSCAN, adding TCRdist sequence similarity when clustering within HLA-allele-positive subsets. For co-occurrence clustering, repertoires with fewer than 30,000 or more than 120,000 public chains were excluded, along with a handful of repertoires with anomalous nucleotide sharing. TCRdb limited this immuneACCESS table to in-frame rearrangements with V and J called. A share of clones is missing; checked studies link under half to unresolved V genes, and the rest is unexplained. V and J calls and clone size are those listed in that table; D and trimming were worked out from the DNA. For this sample there are 120,000 to 150,000 clones; 60% to 85% appear just once. Jointly, the top ten make up more than 10% of the sample.

The TCR sequence derives from a man in his forties in good health and CMV-seropositive. Sequencing input: PBMCs.

The DNA is TGTGCCAGCTCACGCTTGACAGGGTCTGAGGTTGGCTACACCTTC. Its coded protein is CASSRLTGSEVGYTF. The chain is made from TRBV18 and TRBJ1-2; TRBD1 lines up with 7 middle nucleotides. Unmatched junction bases come to 12, with V trimmed by 4 bases and J by 7 bases. As encoded in the germline V gene, CDR1 is KGHSH while CDR2 is LQKENI. The CDR3 sequence holds 15 residues, the cysteine and phenylalanine included. Only CDR3 DNA is held: 45 bases, read in frame from base 1.